These T cell receptor beta chains were read from a single sample in a study of T cell responses to AZD1222 COVID-19 vaccine. Using immunoSEQ multiplex PCR, the repertoire was profiled, and TCRdb retains in-frame clones only, with some absent. The repertoire includes about 140,000 clones, approximately 90% of them detected once, and approximately 1.8% sits in the top ten. The starting material was peripheral blood, obtained 28 days after the second AZD1222 dose. The receptor set was obtained from an adult who received the AZD1222 COVID-19 vaccine. Both conserved end residues are part of each CDR3. A D gene is named only where the DNA matches it firmly. Size is stated for part of the rows, as once, few or many counts, or as a class when the clone is expanded.

J: TRBJ2-1; V: TRBV25-1; D: TRBD2; size: .; DNA: TGTGCCAGCAGTGAGGGGGGGAGTTACAATGAGCAGTTCTTC; CDR3: CASSEGGSYNEQFF
J: TRBJ2-1; V: TRBV24-1; D: TRBD2; size: .; DNA: TGTGCCACCAGTCGGCTAGCGGGGTCTTACAATGAGCAGTTCTTC; CDR3: CATSRLAGSYNEQFF
J: TRBJ2-7; V: TRBV9; D: .; size: .; DNA: TGTGCCAGCAGCGTAGGGGACGGGAGCTCCTACGAGCAGTACTTC; CDR3: CASSVGDGSSYEQYF
J: TRBJ2-3; V: TRBV19; D: TRBD2; size: .; DNA: TGTGCCAGTAGTATTAGTGAGGCGGGAGAAGCCACAGATACGCAGTATTTT; CDR3: CASSISEAGEATDTQYF
J: TRBJ1-3; V: TRBV2; D: .; size: once; DNA: TGTGCCAGCAGAGGATGGGAGGGAAACACCATATATTTT; CDR3: CASRGWEGNTIYF
J: TRBJ1-5; V: TRBV24-1; D: .; size: .; DNA: TGTGCCACCAGTGATTTCTCGGATCAGCCCCAGCATTTT; CDR3: CATSDFSDQPQHF
J: TRBJ2-2; V: TRBV7-6; D: TRBD2; size: few; DNA: TGTGCCAGCAGCTTAACGTTACTAGCGGGAGAAGCCACCGGGGAGCTGTTTTTT; CDR3: CASSLTLLAGEATGELFF
J: TRBJ2-3; V: TRBV18; D: .; size: .; DNA: TGTGCCAGCTCACCCCCACGGACAGGGAGGGGGACAGATACGCAGTATTTT; CDR3: CASSPPRTGRGTDTQYF
J: TRBJ1-5; V: TRBV27; D: .; size: .; DNA: TGTGCCAGCAGACCCGTCGGACGGGACAATCAGCCCCAGCATTTT; CDR3: CASRPVGRDNQPQHF
J: TRBJ1-2; V: TRBV7-9; D: .; size: .; DNA: TGTGCCAGCAGCCTCCTTTCGGTGTATGGCTACACCTTC; CDR3: CASSLLSVYGYTF
J: TRBJ1-3; V: TRBV19; D: .; size: .; DNA: TGTGCCAGTAGTGCGACAGTTACTGGAAACACCATATATTTT; CDR3: CASSATVTGNTIYF
J: TRBJ1-6; V: TRBV19; D: .; size: .; DNA: TGTGCCAGCCGACAATCAGGCTCCTATAATTCACCCCTCCACTTT; CDR3: CASRQSGSYNSPLHF
J: TRBJ2-3; V: TRBV11-2; D: .; size: .; DNA: TGTGCCAGCAGCTCCGCTCTCGGAGATACGCAGTATTTT; CDR3: CASSSALGDTQYF
J: TRBJ1-2; V: TRBV4-3; D: .; size: .; DNA: TGCGCCAGCAGCCAAGACCCGGGTCCCAGGAGTTCATATGGCTACACCTTC; CDR3: CASSQDPGPRSSYGYTF
J: TRBJ2-1; V: TRBV7-2; D: TRBD2; size: few; DNA: TGTGCCAGCAGCCAAACCGGGACTAGCTCTCACAATGAGCAGTTCTTC; CDR3: CASSQTGTSSHNEQFF
J: TRBJ2-2; V: TRBV19; D: .; size: .; DNA: TGTGCCAGTACCCCTTCTCGGAACACCGGGGAGCTGTTTTTT; CDR3: CASTPSRNTGELFF
J: TRBJ2-2; V: TRBV28; D: TRBD1; size: .; DNA: TGTGCCAGCAGTTTATGGACAGGGGGTAACACCGGGGAGCTGTTTTTT; CDR3: CASSLWTGGNTGELFF
J: TRBJ1-4; V: TRBV4-3; D: .; size: .; DNA: TGCGCCAGCAGCCAAGATTATCCACAGACTTTTGAAAAACTGTTTTTT; CDR3: CASSQDYPQTFEKLFF
J: TRBJ2-1; V: TRBV9; D: .; size: .; DNA: TGTGCCAGCAGCTCAAGAACTGGAGGAGGCTACAATGAGCAGTTCTTC; CDR3: CASSSRTGGGYNEQFF
J: TRBJ2-1; V: TRBV7-2; D: .; size: .; DNA: TGTGCCAGCAGCCACAAACCAAGGAGCTCCTACAATGAGCAGTTCTTC; CDR3: CASSHKPRSSYNEQFF
J: TRBJ1-6; V: TRBV30; D: TRBD1; size: .; DNA: TGTGCCTGGGAAATCGGACAGGCCAGCTCCTATAATTCACCCCTCCACTTT; CDR3: CAWEIGQASSYNSPLHF
J: TRBJ2-7; V: TRBV29-1; D: .; size: .; DNA: TGCAGCGTTGAAGGGGGTTTCGGGCCGGATGGTGGCTACGAGCAGTACTTC; CDR3: CSVEGGFGPDGGYEQYF
J: TRBJ2-3; V: TRBV19; D: .; size: .; DNA: TGTGCCAGTAGTATAGAGGGACCTACGCAGTATTTT; CDR3: CASSIEGPTQYF
J: TRBJ1-3; V: TRBV23-1; D: TRBD1; size: once; DNA: TGCGCCAGCAGTCAAAGGACAGGGTCTGGAAACACCATATATTTT; CDR3: CASSQRTGSGNTIYF
J: TRBJ2-1; V: TRBV25-1; D: .; size: .; DNA: TGTGCCAGCAGTGTGTACAATGAGCAGTTCTTC; CDR3: CASSVYNEQFF